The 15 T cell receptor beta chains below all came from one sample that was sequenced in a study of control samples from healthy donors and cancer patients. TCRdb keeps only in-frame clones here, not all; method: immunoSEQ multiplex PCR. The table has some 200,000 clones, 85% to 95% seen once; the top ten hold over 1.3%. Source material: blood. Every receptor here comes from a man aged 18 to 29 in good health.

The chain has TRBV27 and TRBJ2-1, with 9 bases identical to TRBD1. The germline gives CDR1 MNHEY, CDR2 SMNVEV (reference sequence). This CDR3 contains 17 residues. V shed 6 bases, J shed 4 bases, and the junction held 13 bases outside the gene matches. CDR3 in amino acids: CASRLPGTGTDYNEQFF. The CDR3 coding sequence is TGTGCCAGCAGATTACCCGGGACAGGGACCGATTACAATGAGCAGTTCTTC.

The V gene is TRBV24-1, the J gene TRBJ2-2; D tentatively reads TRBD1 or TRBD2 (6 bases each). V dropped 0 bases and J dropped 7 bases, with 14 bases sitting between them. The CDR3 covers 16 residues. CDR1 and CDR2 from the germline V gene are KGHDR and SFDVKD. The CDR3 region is CATSDLSGEAFGELFF. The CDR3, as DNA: TGTGCCACCAGTGATTTGTCAGGGGAGGCATTCGGGGAGCTGTTTTTT.

The chain's CDR3 is CASSQEMGNYGYTF. CDR3 DNA: TGTGCCAGCAGCCAAGAAATGGGAAACTATGGCTACACCTTC. The chain has TRBV14 and TRBJ1-2; D is undetermined. Germline CDR1 reads SGHDN; CDR2 reads FVKESK. CDR3 length equals 14 residues. Between the trimmed V and J ends, which lost 0 bases and 2 bases, there was a span of 7 bases. The full variable domain, in which reference TRBV14 and TRBJ1-2 provide the parts outside the CDR3, is EAGVTQFPSHSVIEKGQTVTLRCDPISGHDNLYWYRRVMGKEIKFLLHFVKESKQDESGMPNNRFLAERTGGTYSTLKVQPAELEDSGVYFCASSQEMGNYGYTFGSGTRLTVV.

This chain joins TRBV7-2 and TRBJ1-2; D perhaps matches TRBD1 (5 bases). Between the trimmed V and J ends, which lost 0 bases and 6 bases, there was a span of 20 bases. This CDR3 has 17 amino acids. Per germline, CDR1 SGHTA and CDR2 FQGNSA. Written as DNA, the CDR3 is TGTGCCAGCAGCTTAGCTCCGCCCGGGGCGAGGGGCCATGGCTACACCTTC. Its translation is CASSLAPPGARGHGYTF.

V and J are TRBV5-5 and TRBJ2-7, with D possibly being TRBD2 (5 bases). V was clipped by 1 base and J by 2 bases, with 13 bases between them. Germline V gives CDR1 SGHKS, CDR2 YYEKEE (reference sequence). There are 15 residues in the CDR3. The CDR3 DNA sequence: TGTGCCAGCAGCTTGTTTGCGGGCGCTACCTACGAGCAGTACTTC. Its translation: CASSLFAGATYEQYF.

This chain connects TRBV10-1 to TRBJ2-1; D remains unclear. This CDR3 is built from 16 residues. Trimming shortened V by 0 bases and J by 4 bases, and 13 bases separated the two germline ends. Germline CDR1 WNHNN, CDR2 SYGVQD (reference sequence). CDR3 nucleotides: TGCGCCAGCAGTGAGTCGCATTTGTCAGCTTACAATGAGCAGTTCTTC. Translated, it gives CASSESHLSAYNEQFF.

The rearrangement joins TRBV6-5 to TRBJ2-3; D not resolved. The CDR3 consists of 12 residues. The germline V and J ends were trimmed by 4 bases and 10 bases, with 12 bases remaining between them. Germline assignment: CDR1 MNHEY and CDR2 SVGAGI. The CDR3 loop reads CASSSSPNAQYF. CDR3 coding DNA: TGTGCCAGCAGTTCCTCCCCTAACGCGCAGTATTTT.

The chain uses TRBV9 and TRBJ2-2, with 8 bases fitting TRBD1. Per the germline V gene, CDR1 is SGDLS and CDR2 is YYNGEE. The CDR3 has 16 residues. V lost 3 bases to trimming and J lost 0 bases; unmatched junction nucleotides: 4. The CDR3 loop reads CASSGLRGPNTGELFF. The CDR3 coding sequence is TGTGCCAGCAGCGGACTCAGGGGGCCGAACACCGGGGAGCTGTTTTTT.

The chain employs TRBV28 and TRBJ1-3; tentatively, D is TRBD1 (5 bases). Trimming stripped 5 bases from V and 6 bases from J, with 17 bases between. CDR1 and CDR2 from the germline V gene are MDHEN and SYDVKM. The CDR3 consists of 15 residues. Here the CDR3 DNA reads TGTGCCAGCAGTGTCTGGGCACTTGGGGCAAACACCATATATTTT. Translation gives CASSVWALGANTIYF. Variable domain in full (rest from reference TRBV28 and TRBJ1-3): DVKVTQSSRYLVKRTGEKVFLECVQDMDHENMFWYRQDPGLGLRLIYFSYDVKMKEKGDIPEGYSVSREKKERFSLILESASTNQTSMYLCASSVWALGANTIYFGEGSWLTVV.

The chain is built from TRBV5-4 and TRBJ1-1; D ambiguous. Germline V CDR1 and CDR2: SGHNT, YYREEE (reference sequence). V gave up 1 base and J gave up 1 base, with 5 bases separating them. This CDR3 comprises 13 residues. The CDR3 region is CASSLPQNTEAFF. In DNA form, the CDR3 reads TGTGCCAGCAGCTTGCCCCAGAACACTGAAGCTTTCTTT. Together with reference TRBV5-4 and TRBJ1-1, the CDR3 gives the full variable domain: ETGVTQSPTHLIKTRGQQVTLRCSSQSGHNTVSWYQQALGQGPQFIFQYYREEENGRGNFPPRFSGLQFPNYSSELNVNALELDDSALYLCASSLPQNTEAFFGQGTRLTVV.

CDR3 amino acids: CATSDAGTGKENEKLFF. The CDR3 DNA reads as TGTGCCACCAGTGATGCCGGGACAGGGAAGGAAAATGAAAAACTGTTTTTT. This rearrangement joins TRBV24-1 to TRBJ1-4; 9 bases align to TRBD1. Losses at the gene ends were 3 bases for V and 5 bases for J; bases not matched to a gene: 9. CDR1 and CDR2 (germline): KGHDR, SFDVKD. The CDR3 is 17 amino acids.

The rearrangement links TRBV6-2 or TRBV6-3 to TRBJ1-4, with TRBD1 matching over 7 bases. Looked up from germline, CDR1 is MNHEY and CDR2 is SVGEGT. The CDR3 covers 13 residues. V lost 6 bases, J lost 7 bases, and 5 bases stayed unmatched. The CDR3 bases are TGTGCCAGCAGCCTATACAGGGGTGAAAAACTGTTTTTT. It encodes CASSLYRGEKLFF.

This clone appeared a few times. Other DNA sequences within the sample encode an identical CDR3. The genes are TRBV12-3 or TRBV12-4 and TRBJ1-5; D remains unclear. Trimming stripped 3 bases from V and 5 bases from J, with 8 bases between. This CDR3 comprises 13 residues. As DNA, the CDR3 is TGTGCCAGCAGTTTGAATAGGGATCAGCCCCAGCATTTT. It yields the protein CASSLNRDQPQHF.

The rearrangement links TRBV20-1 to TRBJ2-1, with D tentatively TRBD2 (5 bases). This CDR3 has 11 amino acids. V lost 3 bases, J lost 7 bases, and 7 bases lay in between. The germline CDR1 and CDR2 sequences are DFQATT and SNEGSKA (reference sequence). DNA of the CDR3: TGCAGTGCTAGTGGACTGAATGAGCAGTTCTTC. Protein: CSASGLNEQFF.

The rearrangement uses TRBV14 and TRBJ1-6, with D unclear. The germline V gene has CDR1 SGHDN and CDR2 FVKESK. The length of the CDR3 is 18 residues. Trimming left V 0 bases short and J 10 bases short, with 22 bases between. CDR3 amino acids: CASSQDSRRGPVRSPLHF. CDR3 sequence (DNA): TGTGCCAGCAGCCAAGACAGTCGTAGAGGGCCCGTTAGATCACCCCTCCACTTT.